The 29 T cell receptor beta chains listed next were all sequenced from one sample in a study of shared clonotypes between healthy human individuals. The repertoire was sequenced with immunoSEQ multiplex PCR; TCRdb's copy has only in-frame clones and lacks some. The sample yields approximately 500,000 clones, about four fifths seen once. Sample: PBMCs. These receptors were collected from a woman aged 40-49 years in good health. Some clones in this sample may be carry-over from other donors' samples.

This rearrangement joins TRBV10-2 to TRBJ2-7, with 9 bases aligning to TRBD2. The CDR3 contains 15 residues. After removal of 7 bases from V and 3 bases from J, the junction contained 10 bases not matched to a gene. Germline CDR1 is WSHSY and CDR2 is SAAADI. The CDR3 spells CASTGGTSRRYEQYF. For the CDR3, the DNA is TGCGCCAGCACCGGTGGGACTAGCCGTCGCTACGAGCAGTACTTC.

The V call is TRBV4-1, the J call TRBJ2-7; 7 nucleotides match TRBD1. The CDR3 is 16 amino acids. V trimming: 1 base; J trimming: 3 bases; junction bases outside the gene matches: 9. Germline-derived CDR1 and CDR2 are MGHRA and YSYEKL. CDR3 region: CASSQASTGWGYEQYF. The CDR3 region has the DNA TGCGCCAGCAGCCAAGCCTCGACAGGGTGGGGCTACGAGCAGTACTTC.

This rearrangement joins TRBV15 to TRBJ1-4, with D hard to call. Germline V gives CDR1 LNHNV, CDR2 YYDKDF (reference sequence). Trimming cost V 4 bases and J 1 base, with 7 bases left between them. The CDR3 contains 14 residues. The CDR3 sequence is CATSKELTNEKLFF. In DNA form, the CDR3 reads TGTGCCACCAGCAAAGAATTAACTAATGAAAAACTGTTTTTT.

The genes are TRBV10-3 and TRBJ2-1; D remains ambiguous. CDR3 size: 14 residues. V shed 0 bases and J shed 4 bases, with 7 bases lying between them. Germline V CDR1 and CDR2: ENHRY, SYGVKD. CDR3: CAISESIGYNEQFF. CDR3 coding DNA: TGTGCCATCAGTGAGTCGATTGGATACAATGAGCAGTTCTTC.

V and J are TRBV30 and TRBJ2-7, with 8 bases matching TRBD1. The CDR3 sequence is 13 residues long. J was trimmed by 6 bases and V by 0 bases; bases with no gene match: 4. From germline, CDR1 is GTSNPN and CDR2 SVGIG (reference sequence). CDR3: CAWSVRQGFEQYF. Written as DNA, the CDR3 is TGTGCCTGGAGTGTACGACAGGGGTTCGAGCAGTACTTC.

The gene calls are TRBV19 and TRBJ1-2, with D uncertain. CDR1 is LNHDA, CDR2 SQIVND, per germline (reference sequence). The CDR3 is 13 residues long. The V end lost 3 bases, the J end lost 8 bases, and 13 bases lay between the germline ends. The DNA of the CDR3 is TGTGCCAGTAGTATGGTACAGCCTGGGGGCTACACCTTC. Amino acid sequence: CASSMVQPGGYTF.

In DNA form, the CDR3 reads TGTGCCAGCAGCTTTGGGATCTCCTACGAGCAGTACTTC. Residues: CASSFGISYEQYF. The chain employs TRBV11-1 and TRBJ2-7; D ambiguous. The germline V gene has CDR1 SGHAT and CDR2 FQDESV (reference sequence). V lost 3 bases, J lost 0 bases, and 6 bases lay in between. The CDR3 totals 13 residues.

This chain joins TRBV5-1 and TRBJ2-5; 7 bases agree with TRBD1. This CDR3 is 18 amino acids long. Trimming removed 0 bases from V and 4 bases from J; junction bases left unmatched: 15. The V gene's germline CDR1 is SGHRS and CDR2 YFSETQ. The CDR3 nucleotides read TGCGCCAGCAGCTTGGGAGACAGGGTCTTTGGAGTGCGAGAGACCCAGTACTTC. It specifies CASSLGDRVFGVRETQYF.

This clone was counted a single time. The V call is TRBV9, the J call TRBJ2-7, with 7 bases that match TRBD1. CDR1 and CDR2 from the germline V gene are SGDLS and YYNGEE. The CDR3 has 13 residues. V lost 3 bases and J lost 7; bases outside the gene matches: 7. The CDR3 spells CASSAWTGGEQYF. CDR3 nucleotide sequence: TGTGCCAGCAGCGCTTGGACAGGCGGTGAGCAGTACTTC.

The chain has TRBV5-5 and TRBJ2-1; D not certain. CDR1 and CDR2 from the germline V gene are SGHKS and YYEKEE (reference sequence). CDR3 length equals 15 residues. V was clipped by 4 bases and J by 3 bases, with 14 bases between them. The CDR3 nucleotides are TGTGCCAGCAGCCCAGGACCGGGTGACTACAATGAGCAGTTCTTC. Protein sequence: CASSPGPGDYNEQFF.

This clone showed up just once. The V and J genes are TRBV5-1 and TRBJ1-2, with unresolved D. The CDR3 is 15 amino acids. The V gene's germline CDR1 is SGHRS and CDR2 YFSETQ. V dropped 0 bases and J dropped 0 bases, with 9 bases sitting between them. CDR3 nucleotide sequence: TGCGCCAGCAGCTTGGGAACAGCAACTAACTATGGCTACACCTTC. Protein sequence: CASSLGTATNYGYTF.

This clone was detected a few times. The J gene is TRBJ2-2, the V gene TRBV4-3, with 12 nucleotides matching TRBD2. CDR3 size: 19 residues. Germline CDR1 and CDR2: LGHNA and YSLEER. Unmatched junction bases numbered 11, after V lost 0 bases and J lost 6 bases. CDR3 nucleotides: TGCGCCAGCAGCCAAGATCTACTAGCGGGAGGCCGGGGGGCCGGGGAGCTGTTTTTT. Residues: CASSQDLLAGGRGAGELFF.

This sequence joins TRBV5-1 and TRBJ2-1; TRBD2 matches 7 bases. The CDR3 consists of 14 residues. Germline V gene lookup returns CDR1 SGHRS and CDR2 YFSETQ. The trim removed 2 bases at V and 8 bases at J, leaving 7 bases unmatched. The chain's CDR3 is CASSFWREGDEQFF. The CDR3 region has the DNA TGCGCCAGCAGCTTCTGGAGGGAGGGCGATGAGCAGTTCTTC.

V is TRBV6-1 and J is TRBJ1-2; no definite D call. The CDR3 length is 13 residues. V was trimmed by 4 bases and J by 4 bases, leaving 10 bases between them. Germline CDR1 MNHNS, CDR2 SASEGT. For the CDR3, the DNA is TGTGCCAGCAGTGTGGGAAGCCTCTATGGCTACACCTTC. Its translation: CASSVGSLYGYTF.

V and J are TRBV2 and TRBJ2-1; 10 bases agree with TRBD2. The CDR3 is 18 amino acids. CDR1 is SNHLY and CDR2 is FYNNEI in the germline V gene. The J segment lost 10 bases and the V segment lost 2 bases, leaving 17 bases of the junction unmatched. CDR3 bases: TGTGCCAGCAGTGAAAGGTCTAGCGGGAGAGGGGGGAACAGGGAGCAGTTCTTC. This codes for CASSERSSGRGGNREQFF.

This clone was seen a few times. The chain joins TRBV30 to TRBJ1-5; a possible D gene is TRBD1 (5 bases). From germline, CDR1 is GTSNPN and CDR2 SVGIG (reference sequence). V was pared by 4 bases and J by 6 bases, with 13 bases between. CDR3 length: 13 residues. The CDR3 DNA is TGTGCCTGGACCCAGGGTGTAGGTCAGCCCCAGCATTTT. This translates into CAWTQGVGQPQHF.

V usage is TRBV19 and J usage is TRBJ2-6; TRBD1 is a possible D gene (5 bases). Germline V CDR1 and CDR2: LNHDA, SQIVND (reference sequence). V was clipped by 3 bases and J by 0 bases, with 12 bases between them. CDR3 length equals 17 residues. In DNA form, the CDR3 reads TGTGCCAGTAGTATCCAGGGTAGCAGCTCTGGGGCCAACGTCCTGACTTTC. It translates to CASSIQGSSSGANVLTF.

This clone was seen only once. The rearrangement joins TRBV5-1 to TRBJ2-3, with TRBD2 matching 11 bases. The CDR3 has 16 residues. Germline trimming cut 3 bases from V and 0 bases from J; bases unmatched to any gene: 3. From germline, CDR1 is SGHRS and CDR2 YFSETQ. CDR3 DNA sequence: TGCGCCAGCAGCTCCTTAGCGGGAGGGAGCACAGATACGCAGTATTTT. Its protein product is CASSSLAGGSTDTQYF.

The V and J genes are TRBV4-1 and TRBJ2-3, with 15 bases that match TRBD2. Germline loops: CDR1 MGHRA, CDR2 YSYEKL. This CDR3 is built from 15 residues. Trimming took 4 bases from V and 5 from J; bases not matched to a gene: 1. CDR3 protein: CASSPGLAGGDTQYF. The DNA for the CDR3 is TGCGCCAGCAGCCCGGGACTAGCGGGAGGAGATACGCAGTATTTT.

In this sample, this clone turned up many times. The V and J genes are TRBV2 and TRBJ2-7, with no clear D. V was clipped by 6 bases and J by 0 bases, with 12 bases between them. The CDR3 covers 14 residues. CDR1 and CDR2 (germline): SNHLY, FYNNEI. The CDR3 DNA reads TGTGCCAGCAGACCGTCTGGGGACTCCTACGAGCAGTACTTC. Its protein is CASRPSGDSYEQYF.

The V call is TRBV18, the J call TRBJ2-7, with D perhaps assigned TRBD1 or TRBD2 (6 bases each). The V and J ends lost 2 bases and 4 bases respectively, with 9 bases between them. The CDR3 consists of 13 residues. Germline-derived CDR1 and CDR2 are KGHSH and LQKENI. The CDR3 region is CASSPRGEYEQYF. Here the CDR3 DNA reads TGTGCCAGCTCACCAAGGGGGGAATACGAGCAGTACTTC.

For this clone: One base separates it from a far larger clone, so it is likely a read error. The rearrangement links TRBV9 to TRBJ1-1, with D possibly TRBD1 on 5 matching bases. The CDR3 is 15 residues long. Germline assignment: CDR1 SGDLS and CDR2 YYNGEE. CDR3 amino acids: CTSSPSGDQNTEAFF. The CDR3 DNA reads TGTACCAGCAGCCCTAGCGGGGACCAGAACACTGAAGCTTTCTTT.

The sample holds one count of this clone. This rearrangement joins TRBV5-1 to TRBJ1-1; TRBD1 agrees at 11 bases. Looked up from germline, CDR1 is SGHRS and CDR2 is YFSETQ. CDR3 length equals 16 residues. V lost 4 bases and J lost 5; bases outside the gene matches: 10. CDR3 protein: CASSAGQGAFGTEAFF. CDR3 nucleotide sequence: TGCGCCAGCAGCGCCGGACAGGGGGCGTTCGGGACTGAAGCTTTCTTT.

The chain uses TRBV27 and TRBJ2-3; 11 positions match TRBD2. The V segment lost 6 bases and the J segment 0 bases; nucleotides outside the gene matches: 11. From germline, CDR1 is MNHEY and CDR2 SMNVEV (reference sequence). The CDR3 is 18 amino acids. The CDR3 spells CASSQILRTSGSTDTQYF. The CDR3 nucleotides read TGTGCCAGCAGCCAAATCCTAAGGACTAGCGGGAGCACAGATACGCAGTATTTT.

This chain links TRBV6-5 with TRBJ1-1; D not resolved. The CDR3 spans 13 residues. Germline V gives CDR1 MNHEY, CDR2 SVGAGI. V gave up 0 bases and J gave up 4 bases, with 6 bases separating them. CDR3 residues: CASSYSRATEAFF. The CDR3 bases are TGTGCCAGCAGTTACTCGAGGGCCACTGAAGCTTTCTTT.

This chain connects TRBV2 to TRBJ2-3; D is uncertain. Deletions cut 6 bases from V and 1 base from J, with 8 bases between. The CDR3 loop spans 13 amino acids. Germline V gene data show CDR1 as SNHLY and CDR2 as FYNNEI. This CDR3 reads CASRLGRTDTQYF. As DNA, the CDR3 is TGTGCCAGCAGGCTCGGACGCACAGATACGCAGTATTTT.

The rearrangement uses TRBV6-4 and TRBJ2-1; 7 nucleotides match TRBD1. The CDR3 runs to 14 residues. CDR1 is MRHNA, CDR2 SNTAGT, per germline. V shed 4 bases, J shed 5 bases, and the junction held 5 bases outside the gene matches. CDR3 DNA sequence: TGTGCCAGCAGTGGCCAGGGGGACCACAATGAGCAGTTCTTC. Translated: CASSGQGDHNEQFF.

This chain links TRBV9 with TRBJ2-6, with TRBD1 as a possible D gene (6 bases). The CDR3 is 17 residues long. Trimming shortened V by 3 bases and J by 4 bases, and 17 bases separated the two germline ends. Germline V gene data show CDR1 as SGDLS and CDR2 as YYNGEE. The CDR3 loop is CASSAQTGLSGANVLTF. CDR3 coding DNA: TGTGCCAGCAGCGCCCAGACAGGTCTTAGCGGGGCCAACGTCCTGACTTTC.

This clone has just one count. V usage is TRBV7-2 and J usage is TRBJ2-7; D not certain. Germline assignment: CDR1 SGHTA and CDR2 FQGNSA. The CDR3 consists of 12 residues. Trimming pared 5 bases from V and 6 bases from J, leaving 11 bases between. The CDR3 DNA follows: TGTGCCAGCAGCCAGGCGACCGGCGAGCAGTACTTC. Its protein product is CASSQATGEQYF.